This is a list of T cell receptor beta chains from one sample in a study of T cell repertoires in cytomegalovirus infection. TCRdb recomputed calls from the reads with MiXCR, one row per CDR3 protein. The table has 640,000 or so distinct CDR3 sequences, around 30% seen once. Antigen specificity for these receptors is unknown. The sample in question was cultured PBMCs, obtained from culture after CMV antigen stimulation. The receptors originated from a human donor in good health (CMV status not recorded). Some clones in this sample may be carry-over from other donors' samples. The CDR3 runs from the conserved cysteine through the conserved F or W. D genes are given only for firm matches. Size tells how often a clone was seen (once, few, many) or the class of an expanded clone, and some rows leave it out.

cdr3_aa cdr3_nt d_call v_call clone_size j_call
CASSQGGRQPQHF TGCGCCAGCAGCCAAGGTGGCCGTCAGCCCCAGCATTTT NA TRBV4-1 NA TRBJ1-5
CASSLVLAGVRETQYF TGTGCCAGCAGCTTGGTGTTAGCGGGGGTTCGTGAGACCCAGTACTTC TRBD2 TRBV5-4 NA TRBJ2-5
CASSSGSRTEAFF TGTGCCAGCAGCTCCGGGTCGAGGACTGAAGCTTTCTTT NA TRBV7-2 many TRBJ1-1
CASSLAGRGVDEQFF TGTGCCAGCAGCTTAGCGGGCCGTGGGGTAGATGAGCAGTTCTTC NA TRBV7-2 few TRBJ2-1
CASTRGGGYEQYF TGTGCCAGCACCCGGGGAGGCGGGTACGAGCAGTACTTC NA TRBV6-6 few TRBJ2-7
CASSFRDSKGETQYF TGTGCCAGCAGCTTTAGAGACAGTAAGGGAGAGACCCAGTACTTC NA TRBV7-2 many TRBJ2-5
CASSLREGTGELFF TGTGCCAGCAGCCTGCGCGAGGGCACCGGGGAGCTGTTTTTT NA TRBV7-2 many TRBJ2-2
CASTPGHGRETQYF TGTGCCAGCACCCCGGGACACGGGCGAGAGACCCAGTACTTC NA TRBV12-3/TRBV12-4 NA TRBJ2-5
CASSTRRDYELFF TGTGCCAGCAGCACCCGCAGGGACTATGAGCTGTTCTTC TRBD2 TRBV14 NA TRBJ2-1
CASSSYRTGGFYGYTF TGTGCCAGCAGTTCTTACCGGACAGGGGGGTTCTATGGCTACACCTTC TRBD1 TRBV27 NA TRBJ1-2
CDSSSRGAPNEKLFF TGTGACAGCAGCTCCCGGGGAGCGCCTAATGAAAAACTGTTTTTT NA TRBV7-9 NA TRBJ1-4
CASTTGFRYGYTF TGTGCCAGTACCACAGGGTTCCGCTATGGCTACACCTTC NA TRBV19 few TRBJ1-2
CASSQGLAGVDDEQFF TGCGCCAGCAGCCAAGGTCTAGCGGGAGTAGACGATGAGCAGTTCTTC TRBD2 TRBV4-1 NA TRBJ2-1
CAIRSGYEQYF TGTGCCATCAGAAGCGGGTACGAGCAGTACTTC NA TRBV10-3 NA TRBJ2-7
CASSFLRLAPYEQYF TGTGCCAGCAGCTTTCTCCGACTAGCACCCTACGAGCAGTACTTC TRBD2 TRBV11-2 few TRBJ2-7
CASSLTMTIYTEAFF TGTGCCAGCAGCTTAACGATGACCATTTACACTGAAGCTTTCTTT NA TRBV7-2 many TRBJ1-1
CAISESPGASHSGNTIYF TGTGCCATCAGTGAGTCTCCAGGGGCCTCCCACTCTGGAAACACCATATATTTT NA TRBV10-3 NA TRBJ1-3
CAISSGTGDYGYTF TGTGCCATCAGTTCCGGGACAGGGGACTATGGCTACACCTTC TRBD1 TRBV10-3 NA TRBJ1-2
CASSFKAGFGDEQFF TGTGCCAGCAGTTTTAAAGCGGGATTCGGGGATGAGCAGTTCTTC TRBD2 TRBV12-3/TRBV12-4 NA TRBJ2-1
CASSLSVGGAGETQYF TGTGCCAGCAGCTTATCGGTCGGGGGGGCGGGGGAGACCCAGTACTTC TRBD2 TRBV7-2 many TRBJ2-5
CASSGAQTGFGGYTF TGTGCCAGCAGTGGAGCCCAGACAGGGTTTGGCGGCTACACCTTC TRBD1 TRBV6-1 NA TRBJ1-2
CSAPGGSGRDTQYF TGCAGTGCCCCCGGGGGATCAGGTAGAGATACGCAGTATTTT NA TRBV20-1 NA TRBJ2-3
CASSPTSTWGETQYF TGTGCCAGCAGTCCCACCTCTACTTGGGGAGAGACCCAGTACTTC NA TRBV27 NA TRBJ2-5
CASSQGPSGENTDTQYF TGCGCCAGCAGCCAAGGGCCTAGCGGGGAAAACACAGATACGCAGTATTTT TRBD2 TRBV4-3 few TRBJ2-3